This T cell receptor (beta chain) was sequenced in a study of cytomegalovirus exposure and HLA in healthy donors. Points from the study as a whole: Earlier analysis found most TCR beta V segments productive about 90% or about 30% of the time. Reportedly, fewer N-insertions than the approximately 680-donor mean appeared in an Asian-associated ancestry cluster in a later analysis. A later analysis linked more than 15,000 TCR beta sequences to HLA alleles at 0.05 false discovery rate.

As regards this clone: Its cognate antigen is unknown.

The PCR was carried out with 60 Vbeta primers and 13 Jbeta primers. Assay: immunoSEQ multiplex PCR; the TCRdb copy retains only in-frame clones and omits some. The sample shows about 98,000 clones, roughly 81% of them seen only once. V shed 6 bases, J shed 6 bases, and the junction held 16 bases outside the gene matches. CDR1 and CDR2 (germline): MDHEN, SYDVKM. The CDR3 totals 18 residues. The V and J genes are TRBV28 and TRBJ1-6, with TRBD1 matching over 8 bases. The clonotype originates from a man aged 35-49 years in good health and CMV-seronegative. Material: PBMCs. The CDR3 reads CASRHPGTGYPINSPLHF. The CDR3 DNA reads TGTGCCAGCAGGCATCCCGGGACAGGTTACCCCATTAATTCACCCCTCCACTTT.